The present TCR beta chain was sequenced within a study of T cells in Graves' hyperthyroidism and ophthalmopathy. The study's findings and limits: The model anticipated ophthalmopathy a median around 6 months pre-onset.

The CDR3 regions of TCR beta were amplified from RNA transcripts. Using the HTBI primer set, a first-round RT-PCR was run on the TCR CDR3. Each CDR3 protein is one row after TCRdb ran MiXCR on the multiplex PCR reads. The profile shows around 490,000 distinct CDR3 sequences, roughly 21% of them singletons. Disease duration was under 3 months in the ophthalmopathy patients, who also had a Clinical Activity Score of at least 3 and a NOSPECS grade of at least 4. Every diagnosis used clinical symptoms, serum thyroxine and TRAb, thyroid ultrasound and orbital computed tomography. The CDR3 has 13 amino acids. V lost 0 bases and J lost 7, with 12 bases in between. Germline V lookup: CDR1 DFQATT, CDR2 SNEGSKA (reference sequence). In this sample, this clonotype turned up many times. What it recognizes is unknown.

This clonotype was obtained from a man in his forties with Graves' ophthalmopathy. The chain employs TRBV20-1 and TRBJ1-1; D unresolved. Sequenced sample: blood. CDR3 sequence (DNA): TGCAGTGCTAGAGATGCGAGTTCTGATGAAGCTTTCTTT. It is translated as CSARDASSDEAFF.